The source of this T cell receptor (beta chain) is a study of CD8+CD57+ T cells in acquired aplastic anemia. V lost 2 bases, J lost 4 bases, and 16 bases stayed unmatched. The V gene's germline CDR1 is SNHLY and CDR2 FYNNEI. This CDR3 is 18 amino acids long. Broader study findings: Patients and controls were found to share about 31 CD8+ CDR3 sequences.

According to the study, genomic DNA was the template for TCR beta VDJ and CDR3 profiling. TCRdb recomputed calls from the reads with MiXCR, one row per CDR3 protein. This table has 260,000 or so distinct CDR3 sequences, 40% to 50% appearing once. An expansion of CD8+CD57+ cells by flow cytometry had been shown in patients chosen for sequencing. The cohort consisted entirely of patients having severe acquired aplastic anemia. This clonotype was counted many times. The antigen is unknown. V gene TRBV2 combines with J gene TRBJ2-7, with TRBD2 matching 8 bases. This TCR was recovered from a human donor with aplastic anemia. Sequenced material: sorted CD4+, CD8+, or CD8+CD57+ T cells (not recorded which) from PBMCs. The chain's CDR3 is CASSERVSLAGSLYEQYF. The CDR3 region has the DNA TGTGCCAGCAGTGAACGGGTCAGCTTAGCGGGATCTTTATACGAGCAGTACTTC.